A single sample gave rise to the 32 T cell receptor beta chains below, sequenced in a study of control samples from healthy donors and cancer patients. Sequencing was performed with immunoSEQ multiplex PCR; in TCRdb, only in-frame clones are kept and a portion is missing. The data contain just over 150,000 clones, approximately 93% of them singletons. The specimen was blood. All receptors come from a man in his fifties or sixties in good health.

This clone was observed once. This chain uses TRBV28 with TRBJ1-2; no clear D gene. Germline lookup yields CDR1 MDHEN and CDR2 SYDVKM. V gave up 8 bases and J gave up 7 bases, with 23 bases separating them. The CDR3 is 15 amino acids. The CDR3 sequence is CASQRVLASVVGYTF. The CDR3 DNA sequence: TGTGCCAGCCAGAGGGTTCTGGCTTCGGTGGTTGGCTACACCTTC.

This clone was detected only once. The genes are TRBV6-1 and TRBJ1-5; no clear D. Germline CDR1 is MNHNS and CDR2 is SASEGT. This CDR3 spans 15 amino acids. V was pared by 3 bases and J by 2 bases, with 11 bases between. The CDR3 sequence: CASSDKHGGNQPQHF. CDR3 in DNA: TGTGCCAGCAGTGATAAACACGGAGGCAATCAGCCCCAGCATTTT.

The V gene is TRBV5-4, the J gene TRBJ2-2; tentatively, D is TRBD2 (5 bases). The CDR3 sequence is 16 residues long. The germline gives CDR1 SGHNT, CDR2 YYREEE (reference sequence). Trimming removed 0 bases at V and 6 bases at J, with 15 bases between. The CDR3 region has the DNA TGTGCCAGCAGCTTGGCCAAGAGGAGGAGCGCCGGGGAGCTGTTTTTT. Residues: CASSLAKRRSAGELFF.

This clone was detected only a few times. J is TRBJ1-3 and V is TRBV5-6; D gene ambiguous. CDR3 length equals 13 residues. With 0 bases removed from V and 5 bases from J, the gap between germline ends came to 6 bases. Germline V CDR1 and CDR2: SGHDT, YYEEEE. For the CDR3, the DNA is TGTGCCAGCAGCTTGGGCGGGAGAAACACCATATATTTT. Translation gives CASSLGGRNTIYF.

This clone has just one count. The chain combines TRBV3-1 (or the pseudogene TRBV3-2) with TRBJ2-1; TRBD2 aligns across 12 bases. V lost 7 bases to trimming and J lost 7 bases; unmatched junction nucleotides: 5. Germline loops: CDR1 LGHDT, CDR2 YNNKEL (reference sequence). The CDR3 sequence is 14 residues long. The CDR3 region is CASTKGLAGNEQFF. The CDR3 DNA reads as TGTGCCAGCACGAAAGGACTAGCGGGGAATGAGCAGTTCTTC.

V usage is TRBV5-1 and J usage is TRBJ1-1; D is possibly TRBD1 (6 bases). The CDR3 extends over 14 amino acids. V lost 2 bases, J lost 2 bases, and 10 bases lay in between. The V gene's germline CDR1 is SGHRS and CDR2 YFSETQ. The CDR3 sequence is CASSFTGFNTEAFF. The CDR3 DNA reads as TGCGCCAGCAGCTTTACAGGGTTTAACACTGAAGCTTTCTTT.

CDR3 in amino acids: CASSLSGRAGDTQYF. The CDR3 DNA reads as TGCGCCAGCAGCTTGAGCGGGAGGGCCGGAGATACGCAGTATTTT. V usage is TRBV5-1 and J usage is TRBJ2-3; 10 positions agree with TRBD2. The length of the CDR3 is 15 residues. V was clipped by 1 base and J by 5 bases; unmatched bases: 4. The germline V gene encodes CDR1 SGHRS and CDR2 YFSETQ. The full variable domain, its missing parts supplied by reference TRBV5-1 and TRBJ2-3, is KAGVTQTPRYLIKTRGQQVTLSCSPISGHRSVSWYQQTPGQGLQFLFEYFSETQRNKGNFPGRFSGRQFSNSRSEMNVSTLELGDSALYLCASSLSGRAGDTQYFGPGTRLTVL.

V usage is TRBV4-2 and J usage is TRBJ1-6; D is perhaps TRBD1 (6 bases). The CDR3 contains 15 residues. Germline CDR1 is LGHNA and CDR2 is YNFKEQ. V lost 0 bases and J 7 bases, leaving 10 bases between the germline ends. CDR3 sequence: CASSQERRGNSPLHF. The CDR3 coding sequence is TGTGCCAGCAGCCAAGAGCGCAGGGGAAATTCACCCCTCCACTTT.

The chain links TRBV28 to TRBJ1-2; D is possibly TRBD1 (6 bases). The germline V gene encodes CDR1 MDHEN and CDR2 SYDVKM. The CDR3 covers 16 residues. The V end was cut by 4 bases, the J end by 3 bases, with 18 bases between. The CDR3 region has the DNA TGTGCCAGCAGTTCCCAATCGACAGGCGTGTACTATGGCTACACCTTC. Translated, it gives CASSSQSTGVYYGYTF.

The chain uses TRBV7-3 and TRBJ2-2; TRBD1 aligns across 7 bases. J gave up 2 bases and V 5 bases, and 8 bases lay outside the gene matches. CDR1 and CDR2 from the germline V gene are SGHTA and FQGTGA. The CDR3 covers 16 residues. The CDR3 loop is CASSRRQGQNTGELFF. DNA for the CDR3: TGTGCCAGCAGCCGGAGACAGGGACAAAACACCGGGGAGCTGTTTTTT.

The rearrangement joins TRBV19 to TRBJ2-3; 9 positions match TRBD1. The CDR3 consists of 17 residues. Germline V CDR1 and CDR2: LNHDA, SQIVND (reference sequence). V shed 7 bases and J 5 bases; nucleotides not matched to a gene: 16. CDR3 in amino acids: CASTGQPGQGSIDTQYF. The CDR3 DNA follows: TGTGCCAGTACGGGTCAACCGGGACAGGGTTCAATAGATACGCAGTATTTT.

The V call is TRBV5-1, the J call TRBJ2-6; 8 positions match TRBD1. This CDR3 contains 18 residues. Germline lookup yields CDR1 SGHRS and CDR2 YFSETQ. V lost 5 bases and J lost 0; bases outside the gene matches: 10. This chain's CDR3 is CASSLRQGSGSGANVLTF. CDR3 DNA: TGCGCCAGCAGTTTGAGACAGGGGAGCGGCTCTGGGGCCAACGTCCTGACTTTC.

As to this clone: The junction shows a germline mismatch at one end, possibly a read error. The CDR3 is CATSDSDKHQETQYF. For the CDR3, the DNA is TGTGCCACCAGTGATTCGGACAAACACCAGGAGACCCAGTACTTC. The rearrangement joins TRBV24-1 to TRBJ2-5; tentative D call: TRBD1 (5 bases). This CDR3 is built from 15 residues. Germline-derived CDR1 and CDR2 are KGHDR and SFDVKD.

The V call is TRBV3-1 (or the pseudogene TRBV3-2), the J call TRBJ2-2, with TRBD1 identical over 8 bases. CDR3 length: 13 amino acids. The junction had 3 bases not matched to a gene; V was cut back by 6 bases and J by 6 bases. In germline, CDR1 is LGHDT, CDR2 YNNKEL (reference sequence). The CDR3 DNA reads TGTGCCAGCAGACAGGGGGGTTCCGGGGAGCTGTTTTTT. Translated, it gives CASRQGGSGELFF.

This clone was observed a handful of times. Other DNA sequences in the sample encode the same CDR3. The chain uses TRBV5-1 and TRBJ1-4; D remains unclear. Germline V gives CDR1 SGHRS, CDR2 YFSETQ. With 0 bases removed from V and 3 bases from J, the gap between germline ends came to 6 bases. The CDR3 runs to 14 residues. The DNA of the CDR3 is TGCGCCAGCAGCTTGGGAGGGTCTAATGAAAAACTGTTTTTT. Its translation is CASSLGGSNEKLFF.

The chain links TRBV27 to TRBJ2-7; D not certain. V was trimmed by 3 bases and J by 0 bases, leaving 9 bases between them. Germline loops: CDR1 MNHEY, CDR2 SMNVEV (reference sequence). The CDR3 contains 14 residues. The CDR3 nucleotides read TGTGCCAGCAGTTTGGGCAGGACCTCCTACGAGCAGTACTTC. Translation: CASSLGRTSYEQYF.

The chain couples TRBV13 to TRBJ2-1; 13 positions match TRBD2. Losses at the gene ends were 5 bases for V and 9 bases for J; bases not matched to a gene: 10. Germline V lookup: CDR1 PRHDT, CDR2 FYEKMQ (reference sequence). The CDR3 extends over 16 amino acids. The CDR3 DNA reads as TGTGCCAGCAGCAAACTACTAGCGGGAGGGATGAGTGAGCAGTTCTTC. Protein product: CASSKLLAGGMSEQFF.

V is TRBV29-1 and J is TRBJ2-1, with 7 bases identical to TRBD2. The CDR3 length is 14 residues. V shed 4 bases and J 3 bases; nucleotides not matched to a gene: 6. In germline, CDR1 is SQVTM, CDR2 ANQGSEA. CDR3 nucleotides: TGCAGCGTTGTACGGGACTATAACTACAATGAGCAGTTCTTC. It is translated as CSVVRDYNYNEQFF.

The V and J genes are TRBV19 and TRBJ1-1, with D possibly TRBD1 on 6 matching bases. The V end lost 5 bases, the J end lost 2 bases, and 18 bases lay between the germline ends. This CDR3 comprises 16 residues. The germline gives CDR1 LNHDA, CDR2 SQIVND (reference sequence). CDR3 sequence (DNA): TGTGCCAGTAGTTTAACCGGACAGAGAGCAAACACTGAAGCTTTCTTT. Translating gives CASSLTGQRANTEAFF.

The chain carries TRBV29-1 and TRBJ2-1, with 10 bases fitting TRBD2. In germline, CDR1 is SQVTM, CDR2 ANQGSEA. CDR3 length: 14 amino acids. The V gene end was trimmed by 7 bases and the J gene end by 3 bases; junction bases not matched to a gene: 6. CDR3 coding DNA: TGCAGCGCCCCCGTAGCGGGAGGCTACAATGAGCAGTTCTTC. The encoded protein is CSAPVAGGYNEQFF.

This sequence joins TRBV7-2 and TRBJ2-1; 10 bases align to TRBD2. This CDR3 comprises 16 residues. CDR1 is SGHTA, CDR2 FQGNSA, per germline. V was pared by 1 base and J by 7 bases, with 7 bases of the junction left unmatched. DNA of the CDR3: TGTGCCAGCAGCTTAGGCAGCGGGAGGGCCCGGAATGAGCAGTTCTTC. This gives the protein CASSLGSGRARNEQFF.

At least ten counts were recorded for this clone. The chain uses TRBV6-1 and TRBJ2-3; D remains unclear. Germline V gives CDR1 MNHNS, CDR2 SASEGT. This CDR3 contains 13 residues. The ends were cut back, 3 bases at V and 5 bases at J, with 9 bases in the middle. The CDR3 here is CASSDKVEDTQYF. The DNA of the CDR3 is TGTGCCAGCAGTGATAAGGTTGAAGATACGCAGTATTTT.

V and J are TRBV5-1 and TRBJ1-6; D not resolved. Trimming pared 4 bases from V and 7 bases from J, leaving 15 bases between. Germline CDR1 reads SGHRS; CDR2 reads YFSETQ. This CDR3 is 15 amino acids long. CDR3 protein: CASSVVEGRNSPLHF. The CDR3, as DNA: TGCGCCAGCAGCGTAGTAGAGGGAAGAAATTCACCCCTCCACTTT.

The CDR3, as DNA: TGTGCCAGCAGTTACATCCAGCACGAGCAGTACTTC. It translates to CASSYIQHEQYF. The chain employs TRBV6-6 and TRBJ2-7; D is undetermined. There are 12 residues in the CDR3. In germline, CDR1 is MNHNY, CDR2 SVGAGI (reference sequence). V lost 2 bases, J lost 5 bases, and 7 bases lay in between.

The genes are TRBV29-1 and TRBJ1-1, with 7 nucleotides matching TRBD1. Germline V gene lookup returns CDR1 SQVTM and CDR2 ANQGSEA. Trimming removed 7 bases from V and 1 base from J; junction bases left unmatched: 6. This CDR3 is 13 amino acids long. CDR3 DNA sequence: TGCAGCGCCCAGGGACAGACGAACACTGAAGCTTTCTTT. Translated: CSAQGQTNTEAFF.

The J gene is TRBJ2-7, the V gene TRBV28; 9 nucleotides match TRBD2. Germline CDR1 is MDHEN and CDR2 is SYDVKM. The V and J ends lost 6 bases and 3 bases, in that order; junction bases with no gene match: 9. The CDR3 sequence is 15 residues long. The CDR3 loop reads CASRQPLAGYYEQYF. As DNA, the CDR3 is TGTGCCAGCAGACAACCTCTAGCGGGGTACTACGAGCAGTACTTC.

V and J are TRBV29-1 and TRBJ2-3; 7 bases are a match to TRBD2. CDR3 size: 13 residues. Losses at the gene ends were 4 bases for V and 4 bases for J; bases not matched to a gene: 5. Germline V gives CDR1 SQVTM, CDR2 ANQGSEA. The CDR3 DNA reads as TGCAGCGTTGGGACTAGTTTGGCAGATACGCAGTATTTT. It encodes CSVGTSLADTQYF.

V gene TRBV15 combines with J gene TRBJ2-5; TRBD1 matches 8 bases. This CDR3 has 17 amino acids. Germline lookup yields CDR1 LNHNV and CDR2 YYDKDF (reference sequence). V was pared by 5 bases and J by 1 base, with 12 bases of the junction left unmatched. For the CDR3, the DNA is TGTGCCACCAGCGGAAGCTATCGTGGACAGGGCCAAGAGACCCAGTACTTC. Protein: CATSGSYRGQGQETQYF. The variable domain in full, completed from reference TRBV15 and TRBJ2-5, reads DAMVIQNPRYQVTQFGKPVTLSCSQTLNHNVMYWYQQKSSQAPKLLFHYYDKDFNNEADTPDNFQSRRPNTSFCFLDIRSPGLGDTAMYLCATSGSYRGQGQETQYFGPGTRLLVL.

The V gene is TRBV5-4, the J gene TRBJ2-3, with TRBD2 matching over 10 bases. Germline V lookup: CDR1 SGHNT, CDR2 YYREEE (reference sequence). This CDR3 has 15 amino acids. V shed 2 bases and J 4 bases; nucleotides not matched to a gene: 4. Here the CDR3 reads CASSLGAGGPDTQYF. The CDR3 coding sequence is TGTGCCAGCAGCTTAGGAGCGGGAGGGCCAGATACGCAGTATTTT.

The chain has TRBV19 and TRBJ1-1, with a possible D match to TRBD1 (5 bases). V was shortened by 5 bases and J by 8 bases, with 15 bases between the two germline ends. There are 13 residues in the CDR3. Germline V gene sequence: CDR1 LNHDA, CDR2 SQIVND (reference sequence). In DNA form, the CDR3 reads TGTGCCAGTAGTCCTCTTGGGGGGGTCGAAGCTTTCTTT. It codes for CASSPLGGVEAFF. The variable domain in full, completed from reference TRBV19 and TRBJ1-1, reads DGGITQSPKYLFRKEGQNVTLSCEQNLNHDAMYWYRQDPGQGLRLIYYSQIVNDFQKGDIAEGYSVSREKKESFPLTVTSAQKNPTAFYLCASSPLGGVEAFFGQGTRLTVV.

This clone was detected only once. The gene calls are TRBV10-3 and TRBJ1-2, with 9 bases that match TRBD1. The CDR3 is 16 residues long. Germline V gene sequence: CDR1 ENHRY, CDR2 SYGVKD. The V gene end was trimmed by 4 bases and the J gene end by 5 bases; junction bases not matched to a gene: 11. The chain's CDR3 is CAISGPGQGFEYGYTF. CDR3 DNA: TGTGCCATCAGTGGGCCGGGACAGGGTTTTGAGTATGGCTACACCTTC.

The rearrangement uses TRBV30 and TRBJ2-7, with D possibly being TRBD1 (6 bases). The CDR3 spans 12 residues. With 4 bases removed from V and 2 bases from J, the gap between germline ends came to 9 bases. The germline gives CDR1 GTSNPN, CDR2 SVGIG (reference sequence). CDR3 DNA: TGTGCCTGGAAGGACAGCACCTACGAGCAGTACTTC. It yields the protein CAWKDSTYEQYF.